The TCR beta chain described here comes from a study of metastatic and nonmetastatic thyroid tumors. Across the whole study: Samples came from malignant and benign thyroid patients, and repertoires were compared across blood and tumor or nodule tissue.

The study, taken as a whole, reports: Significantly higher TCR beta diversity was reportedly seen in malignant thyroid tumors than benign nodules, in blood and tumor.

Comment on this clone: Its specificity is not known.

This CDR3 is 16 amino acids long. The ends were cut back, 2 bases at V and 0 bases at J, with 17 bases in the middle. CDR1 and CDR2 from the germline V gene are GTSNPN and SVGIG (reference sequence). Among the patients, none had received any treatment before thyroid surgery. In the authors' methods: Clinicopathological groups differed in CDR3, with these differences serving to build a distant-metastasis classifier for papillary thyroid cancer. TCRdb reprocessed the PCR reads using MiXCR. The V and J calls reflect TCRdb's pipeline rather than the authors' work. Of tens of thousands of clones listed, around 16% were seen once; the top ten hold more than 9%.

V usage is TRBV30 and J usage is TRBJ2-7; D is perhaps TRBD1 (6 bases). The sequence came from a female donor with papillary thyroid cancer or a benign thyroid nodule (not recorded which). Some clones in this sample may be carry-over from other donors' samples. The specimen sequenced was tumor tissue. DNA of the CDR3: TGTGCCTGGAGTCTCCTGTGGGACAACAACTCCTACGAGCAGTACTTC. Translation: CAWSLLWDNNSYEQYF. Full variable domain (remainder filled in from reference TRBV30 and TRBJ2-7): SQTIHQWPATLVQPVGSPLSLECTVEGTSNPNLYWYRQAAGRGLQLLFYSVGIGQISSEVPQNLSASRPQDRQFILSSKKLLLSDSGFYLCAWSLLWDNNSYEQYFGPGTRLTVT.